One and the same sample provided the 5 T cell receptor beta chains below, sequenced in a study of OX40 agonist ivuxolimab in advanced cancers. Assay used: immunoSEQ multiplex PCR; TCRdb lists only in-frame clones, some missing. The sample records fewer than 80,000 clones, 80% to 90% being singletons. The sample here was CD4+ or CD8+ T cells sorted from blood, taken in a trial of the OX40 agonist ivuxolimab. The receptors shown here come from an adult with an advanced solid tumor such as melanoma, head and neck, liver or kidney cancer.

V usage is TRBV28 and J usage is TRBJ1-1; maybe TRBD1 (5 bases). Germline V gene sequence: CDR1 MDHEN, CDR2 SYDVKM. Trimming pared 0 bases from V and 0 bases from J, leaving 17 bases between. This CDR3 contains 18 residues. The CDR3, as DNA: TGTGCCAGCAGTTTATGGGGGGTTCGGGCAGGGCTGAACACTGAAGCTTTCTTT. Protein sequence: CASSLWGVRAGLNTEAFF. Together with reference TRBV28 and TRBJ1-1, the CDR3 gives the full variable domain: DVKVTQSSRYLVKRTGEKVFLECVQDMDHENMFWYRQDPGLGLRLIYFSYDVKMKEKGDIPEGYSVSREKKERFSLILESASTNQTSMYLCASSLWGVRAGLNTEAFFGQGTRLTVV.

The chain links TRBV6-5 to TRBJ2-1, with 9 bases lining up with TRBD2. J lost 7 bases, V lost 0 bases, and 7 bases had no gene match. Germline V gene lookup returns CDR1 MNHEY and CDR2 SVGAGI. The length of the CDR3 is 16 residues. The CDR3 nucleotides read TGTGCCAGCAGTTACTCGATAACTAGCGGGCTGAATGAGCAGTTCTTC. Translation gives CASSYSITSGLNEQFF.

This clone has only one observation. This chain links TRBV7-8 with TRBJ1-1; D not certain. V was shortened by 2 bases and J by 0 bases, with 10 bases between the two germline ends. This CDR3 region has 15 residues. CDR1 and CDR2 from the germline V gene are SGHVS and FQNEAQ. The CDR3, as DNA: TGTGCCAGCAGCTTATCGCTGGGGATGAACACTGAAGCTTTCTTT. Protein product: CASSLSLGMNTEAFF.

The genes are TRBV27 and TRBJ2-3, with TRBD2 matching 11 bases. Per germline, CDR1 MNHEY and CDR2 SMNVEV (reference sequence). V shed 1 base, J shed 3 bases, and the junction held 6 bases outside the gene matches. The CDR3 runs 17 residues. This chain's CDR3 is CASSLLASGRITDTQYF. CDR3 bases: TGTGCCAGCAGTTTATTAGCTAGCGGGAGGATTACAGATACGCAGTATTTT.

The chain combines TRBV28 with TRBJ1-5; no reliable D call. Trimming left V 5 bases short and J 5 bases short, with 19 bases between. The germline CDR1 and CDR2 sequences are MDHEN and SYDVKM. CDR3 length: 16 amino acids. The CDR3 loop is CASSDPGYARHQPQHF. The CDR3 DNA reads TGTGCCAGCAGTGATCCGGGTTACGCTCGGCATCAGCCCCAGCATTTT. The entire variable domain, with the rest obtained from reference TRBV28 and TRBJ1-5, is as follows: DVKVTQSSRYLVKRTGEKVFLECVQDMDHENMFWYRQDPGLGLRLIYFSYDVKMKEKGDIPEGYSVSREKKERFSLILESASTNQTSMYLCASSDPGYARHQPQHFGDGTRLSIL.